This note documents a single T cell receptor (beta chain) sequence. Its antigen is as yet unknown. The data originate from a study of graft-versus-host responses after intestinal transplantation. Study-level information: Each of the recipients got a multivisceral, liver-intestinal, or isolated intestinal transplant. After anti-thymocyte globulin induction, recipients took tacrolimus and steroids for 2 to 3 years.

V gave up 6 bases and J gave up 8 bases, with 19 bases separating them. The germline CDR1 and CDR2 sequences are SGHVS and FQNEAQ. The CDR3 is made up of 15 amino acids. Findings of the study overall: Declining HvG levels early post-transplant were linked to peak circulating GvH clone levels. Graft-donor T cell macrochimerism in patients accompanied high graft-versus-host to host-versus-graft clonal ratios in allografts.

TCRdb's copy holds only in-frame clones and misses some; the assay was immunoSEQ multiplex PCR. Here the sample spans over 85,000 clones, 90% to 95% being singletons. This TCR was sampled from a human donor who was the organ donor for an intestinal transplant. Material: unstimulated CD4+ T cells sorted from spleen or lymph node cells, obtained before transplant. V usage is TRBV7-8 and J usage is TRBJ1-4, with a tentative D call TRBD1 (5 bases). The CDR3 nucleotides are TGTGCCAGCAGTTCCGGACAAAGGTCTTGGGAAAAACTGTTTTTT. This encodes CASSSGQRSWEKLFF.